This T cell receptor beta chain was obtained from a study of cytomegalovirus exposure and HLA in healthy donors. Study overall: The study placed around 80% of its 398 genotyped donors in the Caucasian-associated ancestry cluster. Study findings and constraints: Follow-up analysis found HLA locus-dependent TCR association rates, highest for DRB1 and lowest for HLA-C. In an earlier analysis, about 87% or about 30%: the productive usage of most TCR beta V segments.

Note on this clone: What it binds is not known.

The CDR3 has 15 amino acids. CDR1 and CDR2 from the germline V gene are MGHRA and YSYEKL. Donors had nominal health at sampling but likely had unrecorded immune exposures. The study ran its PCR with 60 Vbeta and 13 Jbeta primers. Sequencing used immunoSEQ multiplex PCR; TCRdb keeps in-frame clones, though not all of them. Its table records just under 80,000 clones. The sample comprised PBMCs. The receptor comes from a man between 18 and 29 years old in good health and CMV-seropositive. The rearrangement joins TRBV4-1 to TRBJ2-7; TRBD2 aligns across 9 bases. The end of the DNA fits TRBJ2-1 better, so the J call may be wrong. CDR3 in DNA: TGCGCCAGCAGCCAGGCGACTAGCGGTGTCGATGAGCAGTTCTTC. This gives the protein CASSQATSGVDEQFF.